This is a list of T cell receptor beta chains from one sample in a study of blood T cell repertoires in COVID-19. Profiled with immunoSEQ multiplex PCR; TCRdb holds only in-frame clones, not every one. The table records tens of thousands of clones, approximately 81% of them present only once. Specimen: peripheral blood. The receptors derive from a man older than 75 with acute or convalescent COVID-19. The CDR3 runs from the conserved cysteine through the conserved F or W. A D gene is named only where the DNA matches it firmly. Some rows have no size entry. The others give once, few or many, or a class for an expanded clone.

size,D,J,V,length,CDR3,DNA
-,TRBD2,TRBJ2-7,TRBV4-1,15,CASSHQGLARYEQYF,TGCGCCAGCAGCCATCAGGGACTAGCGCGGTACGAGCAGTACTTC
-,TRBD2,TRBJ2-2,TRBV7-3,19,CASSPIAGVRTGNTGELFF,TGTGCCAGCAGCCCAATAGCGGGGGTACGAACAGGAAACACCGGGGAGCTGTTTTTT
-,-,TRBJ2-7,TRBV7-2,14,CASSLRRRSYEQYF,TGTGCCAGCAGCTTACGGAGACGCTCTTACGAGCAGTACTTC
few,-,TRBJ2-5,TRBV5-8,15,CASSEGRRAPETQYF,TGTGCCAGCAGCGAGGGCCGGCGTGCCCCGGAGACCCAGTACTTC
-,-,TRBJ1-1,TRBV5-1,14,CASSLSTANTEAFF,TGCGCCAGCAGCTTGTCCACAGCGAACACTGAAGCTTTCTTT
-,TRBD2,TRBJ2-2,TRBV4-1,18,CASSLAGTSGSSSGELFF,TGCGCCAGCAGCCTTGCCGGGACTAGCGGGAGTAGTTCCGGGGAGCTGTTTTTT
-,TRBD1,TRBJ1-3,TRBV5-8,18,CASSLYGGQGVSGNTIYF,TGTGCCAGCAGCTTATATGGTGGACAGGGGGTCTCCGGAAACACCATATATTTT
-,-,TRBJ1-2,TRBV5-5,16,CASSSSFPGGAYGYTF,TGTGCCAGCAGCTCCTCATTTCCAGGAGGGGCCTATGGCTACACCTTC
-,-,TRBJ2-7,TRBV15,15,CATSVSGTFSYEQYF,TGTGCCACCAGCGTCTCCGGGACTTTCTCCTACGAGCAGTACTTC
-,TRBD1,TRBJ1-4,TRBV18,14,CASSLGTGDEKLFF,TGTGCCAGCTCACTTGGGACAGGGGATGAAAAACTGTTTTTT
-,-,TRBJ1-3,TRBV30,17,CAWSVLFNSISGNTIYF,TGTGCCTGGAGTGTATTATTCAACAGCATCTCTGGAAACACCATATATTTT
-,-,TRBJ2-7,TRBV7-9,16,CASSFHLTGIEYEQYF,TGTGCCAGCAGCTTCCATCTAACAGGGATCGAATACGAGCAGTACTTC
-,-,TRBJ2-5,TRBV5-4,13,CASSLGGTETQYF,TGTGCCAGCAGCTTGGGCGGGACAGAGACCCAGTACTTC
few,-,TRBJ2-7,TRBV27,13,CASSFDSSYEQYF,TGTGCCAGCAGTTTCGACAGCTCCTACGAGCAGTACTTC